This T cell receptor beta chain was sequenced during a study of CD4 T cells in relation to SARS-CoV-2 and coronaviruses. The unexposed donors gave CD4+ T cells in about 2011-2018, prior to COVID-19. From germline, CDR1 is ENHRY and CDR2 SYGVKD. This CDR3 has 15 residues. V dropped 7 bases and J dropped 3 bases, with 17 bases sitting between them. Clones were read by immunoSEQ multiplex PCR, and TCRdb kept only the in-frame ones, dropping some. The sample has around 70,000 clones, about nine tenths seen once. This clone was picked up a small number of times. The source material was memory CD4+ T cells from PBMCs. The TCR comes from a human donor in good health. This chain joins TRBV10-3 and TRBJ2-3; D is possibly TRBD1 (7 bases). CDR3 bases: TGTGCCATCAACGGAGGGACAGCAGGGACAGATACGCAGTATTTT. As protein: CAINGGTAGTDTQYF.